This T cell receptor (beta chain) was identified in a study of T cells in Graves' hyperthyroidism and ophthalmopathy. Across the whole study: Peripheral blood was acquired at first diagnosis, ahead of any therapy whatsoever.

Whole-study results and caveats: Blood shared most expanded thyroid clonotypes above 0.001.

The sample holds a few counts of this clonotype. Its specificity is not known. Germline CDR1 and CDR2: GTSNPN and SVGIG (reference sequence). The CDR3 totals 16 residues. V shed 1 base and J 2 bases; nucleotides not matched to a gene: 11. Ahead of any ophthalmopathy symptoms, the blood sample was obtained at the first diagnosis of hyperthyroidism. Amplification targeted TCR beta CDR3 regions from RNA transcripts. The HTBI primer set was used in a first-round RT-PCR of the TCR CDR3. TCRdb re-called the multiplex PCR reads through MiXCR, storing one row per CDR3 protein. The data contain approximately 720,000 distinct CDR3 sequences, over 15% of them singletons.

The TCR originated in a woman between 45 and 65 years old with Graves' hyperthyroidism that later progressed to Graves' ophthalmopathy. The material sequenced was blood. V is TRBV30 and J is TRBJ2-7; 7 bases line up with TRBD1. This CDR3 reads CAWSGPGTVLTYEQYF. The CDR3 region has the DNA TGTGCCTGGAGTGGACCCGGGACAGTGCTCACCTACGAGCAGTACTTC. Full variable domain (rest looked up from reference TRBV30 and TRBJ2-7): SQTIHQWPATLVQPVGSPLSLECTVEGTSNPNLYWYRQAAGRGLQLLFYSVGIGQISSEVPQNLSASRPQDRQFILSSKKLLLSDSGFYLCAWSGPGTVLTYEQYFGPGTRLTVT.